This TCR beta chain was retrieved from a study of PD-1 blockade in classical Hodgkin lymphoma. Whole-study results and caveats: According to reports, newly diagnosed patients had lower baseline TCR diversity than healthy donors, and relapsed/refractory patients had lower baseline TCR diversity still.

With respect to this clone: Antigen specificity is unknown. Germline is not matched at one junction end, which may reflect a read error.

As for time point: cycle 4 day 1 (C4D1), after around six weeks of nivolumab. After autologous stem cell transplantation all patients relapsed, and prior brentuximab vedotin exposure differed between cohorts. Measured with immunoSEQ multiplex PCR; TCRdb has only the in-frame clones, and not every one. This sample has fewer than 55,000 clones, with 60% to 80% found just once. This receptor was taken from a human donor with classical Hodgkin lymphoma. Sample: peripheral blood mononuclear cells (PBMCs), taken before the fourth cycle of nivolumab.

CDR3 amino acids: CASSPGTGTYGYTF. The CDR3 DNA is TGCGCCAGCAGTCCCGGGACAGGGACCTATGGCTACACCTTC. This rearrangement joins TRBV6-6 to TRBJ1-2; 9 positions match TRBD1. Germline-derived CDR1 and CDR2 are MNHNY and SVGAGI (reference sequence). The CDR3 covers 14 residues.